This TCR beta chain was recorded in a study of radiation and T cells in renal cell carcinoma. TCRdb keeps only in-frame clones here, not all; method: immunoSEQ multiplex PCR. The data show approximately 150,000 clones, with roughly 90% seen just once and over 3.5% held by the top ten. Whole-study findings and limits: Top tumor clonotypes rose in blood 2 weeks post-radiation, then contracted.

Indicated time point: baseline pretreatment blood. Treatment of the sample: 15 Gy SBRT to primary tumor, nephrectomy 4 weeks later. Points on this clone: Antigen unknown.

Here the sequenced sample was blood, taken from a patient whose treatment included radiotherapy and nephrectomy. The clonotype was recovered from a woman aged 70-85 years with renal cell carcinoma.

CDR3 sequence (DNA): TGTGCCAGCAGTTTATCGTACAGTCTAGGGACAGATACGCAGTATTTT. Protein sequence: CASSLSYSLGTDTQYF. This chain connects TRBV27 to TRBJ2-3; no definite D call. Germline-derived CDR1 and CDR2 are MNHEY and SMNVEV (reference sequence). Trimming stripped 0 bases from V and 3 bases from J, with 13 bases between. This CDR3 has 16 residues.